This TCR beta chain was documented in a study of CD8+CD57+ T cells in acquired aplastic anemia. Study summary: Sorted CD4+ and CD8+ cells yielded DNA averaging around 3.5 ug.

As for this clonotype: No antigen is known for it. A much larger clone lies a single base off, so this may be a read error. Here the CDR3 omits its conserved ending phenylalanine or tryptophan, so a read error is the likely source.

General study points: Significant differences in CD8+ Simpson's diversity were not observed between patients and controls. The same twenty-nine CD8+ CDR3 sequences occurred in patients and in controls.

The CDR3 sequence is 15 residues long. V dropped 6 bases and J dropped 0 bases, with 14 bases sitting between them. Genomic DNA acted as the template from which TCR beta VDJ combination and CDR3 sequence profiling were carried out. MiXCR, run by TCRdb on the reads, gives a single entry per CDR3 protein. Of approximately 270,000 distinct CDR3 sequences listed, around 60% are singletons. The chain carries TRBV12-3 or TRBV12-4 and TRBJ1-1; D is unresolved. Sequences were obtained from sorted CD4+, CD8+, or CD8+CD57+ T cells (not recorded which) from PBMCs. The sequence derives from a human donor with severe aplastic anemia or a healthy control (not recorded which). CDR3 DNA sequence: TGTGCCAGCAGGTCGACCCTACCAGTGAACACTGAAGCTTTCTCT. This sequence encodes CASRSTLPVNTEAFS.